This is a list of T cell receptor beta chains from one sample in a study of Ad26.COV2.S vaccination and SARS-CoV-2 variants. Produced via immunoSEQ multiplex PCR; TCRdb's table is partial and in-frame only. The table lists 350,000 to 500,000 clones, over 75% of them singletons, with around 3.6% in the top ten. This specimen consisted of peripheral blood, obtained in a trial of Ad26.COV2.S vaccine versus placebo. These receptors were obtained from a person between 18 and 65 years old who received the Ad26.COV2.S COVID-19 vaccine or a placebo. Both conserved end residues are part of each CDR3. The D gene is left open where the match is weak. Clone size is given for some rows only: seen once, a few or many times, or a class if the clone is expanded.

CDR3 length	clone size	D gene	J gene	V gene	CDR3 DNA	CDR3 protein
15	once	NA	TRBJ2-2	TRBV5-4	TGTGCCAGCAGCTCCCCGCCGTCGCACACCGGGGAGCTGTTTTTT	CASSSPPSHTGELFF
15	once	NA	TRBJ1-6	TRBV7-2	TGTGCCAGCAGCTTAGCGGGGGAGCGAAATTCACCCCTCCACTTT	CASSLAGERNSPLHF
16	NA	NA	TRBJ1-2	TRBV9	TGTGCCAGCAGCGTAGCTGTAGGGGCGGGTGGTTATGGCTACACCTTC	CASSVAVGAGGYGYTF
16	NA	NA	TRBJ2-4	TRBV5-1	TGCGCCAGCAGCCAAGACCGTCCCAGAGGCCAAAACATTCAGTACTTC	CASSQDRPRGQNIQYF
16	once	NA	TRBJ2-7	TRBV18	TGTGCCAGCTCACCACGTAGGACGGGGACCTCCTACGAGCAGTACTTC	CASSPRRTGTSYEQYF
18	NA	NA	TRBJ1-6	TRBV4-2	TGTGCCAGCAGCCAAGGGGTCCCCAGGAGCTCCTATAATTCACCCCTCCACTTT	CASSQGVPRSSYNSPLHF
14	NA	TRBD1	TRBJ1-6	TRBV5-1	TGCGCCAGCAGCCAGACAGGGGCCTATTCACCCCTCCACTTT	CASSQTGAYSPLHF
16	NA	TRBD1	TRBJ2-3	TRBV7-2	TGTGCCAGCAGCAACGGACAGGGGCGACGGAGAGATACGCAGTATTTT	CASSNGQGRRRDTQYF
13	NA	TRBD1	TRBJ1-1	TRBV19	TGTGCCAGTAGCTATACAGGGGGCACTGAAGCTTTCTTT	CASSYTGGTEAFF
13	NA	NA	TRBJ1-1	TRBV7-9	TGTGCCAGCAGCTTCGGGCCTAACACTGAAGCTTTCTTT	CASSFGPNTEAFF
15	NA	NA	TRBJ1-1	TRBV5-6	TGTGCCAGCAGCTTGGGGGGCAGGGGCGTCGCTGAAGCTTTCTTT	CASSLGGRGVAEAFF
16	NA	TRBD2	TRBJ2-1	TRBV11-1	TGTGCCAGCAGCCGCGGTATAGCGGGATACTACAATGAGCAGTTCTTC	CASSRGIAGYYNEQFF
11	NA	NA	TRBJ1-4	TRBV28	TGTGCCAGCAGTCCAAATGAAAAACTGTTTTTT	CASSPNEKLFF
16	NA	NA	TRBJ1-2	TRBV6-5	TGTGCCAGCAGCTACCGCCCTCTGGACGTTGTCTATGGCTACACCTTC	CASSYRPLDVVYGYTF
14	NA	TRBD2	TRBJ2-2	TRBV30	TGTGCCTCCCGACTAGCGGGGGGGACCGGGGAGCTGTTTTTT	CASRLAGGTGELFF
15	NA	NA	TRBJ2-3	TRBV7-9	TGTGCCAGCAGCTTGGGGCATACTAACACAGATACGCAGTATTTT	CASSLGHTNTDTQYF
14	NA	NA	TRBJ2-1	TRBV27	TGTGCCAGCAGTTCGCTACCGACTATCAATGAGCAGTTCTTC	CASSSLPTINEQFF
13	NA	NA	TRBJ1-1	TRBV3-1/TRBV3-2	TGTGCCAGCAGCCCCCCAGCCGGCAGGGAGGCTTTCTTT	CASSPPAGREAFF
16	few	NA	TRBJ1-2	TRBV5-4	TGTGCCAGCAGCTCGGGGGGCTTTAGAGGGGACTATGGCTACACCTTC	CASSSGGFRGDYGYTF
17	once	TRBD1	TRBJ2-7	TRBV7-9	TGTGCCAGCAGCTTATATTTGAAAGGGACAGGCACCGACGAGCAGTACTTC	CASSLYLKGTGTDEQYF
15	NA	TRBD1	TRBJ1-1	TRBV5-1	TGCGCCAGCAGCTGGCAACAGGGAACAGGGGCTGAAGCTTTCTTT	CASSWQQGTGAEAFF
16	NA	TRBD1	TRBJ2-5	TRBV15	TGTGCCACCAGCAGAGACCGGACAGGGGCGAAAGAGACCCAGTACTTC	CATSRDRTGAKETQYF
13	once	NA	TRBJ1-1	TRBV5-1	TGCGCCAGCAGCTTGACGGGGGCCGGTGAAGCTTTCTTT	CASSLTGAGEAFF
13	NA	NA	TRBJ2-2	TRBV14	TGTGCGTCCACGCGGGATCGCACCGGGGAGCTGTTTTTT	CASTRDRTGELFF
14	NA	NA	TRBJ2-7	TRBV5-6	TGTGCCAGCACCTACCAACGGAGCTCCTACGAGCAGTACTTC	CASTYQRSSYEQYF
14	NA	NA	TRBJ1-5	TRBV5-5	TGTGCCAGCAGCTTGTTTGCTGGGAATCAGCCCCAGCATTTT	CASSLFAGNQPQHF
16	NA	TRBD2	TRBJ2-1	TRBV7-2	TGTGCCAGCAGCCCCAATAGCGGGGACTCCTACAATGAGCAGTTCTTC	CASSPNSGDSYNEQFF
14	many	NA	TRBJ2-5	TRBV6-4	TGTGCCAGCCGGGACCTGGACAGAAAAGAGACCCAGTACTTC	CASRDLDRKETQYF
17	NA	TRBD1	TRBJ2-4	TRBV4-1	TGCGCCAGCAGCCCAATAGGGACAGTGCCTTCCAAAAACATTCAGTACTTC	CASSPIGTVPSKNIQYF
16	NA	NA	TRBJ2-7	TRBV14	TGTGCCAGCAGCCAAGGTCCCAACAAAAACCCCTACGAGCAGTACTTC	CASSQGPNKNPYEQYF
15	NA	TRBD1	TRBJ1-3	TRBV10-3	TGTGCCATCAGCCGACAGGGTCAGGAAGGAAACACCATATATTTT	CAISRQGQEGNTIYF
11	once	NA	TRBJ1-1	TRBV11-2	TGTGCCAGCAGCTTGGGCACTGAAGCTTTCTTT	CASSLGTEAFF
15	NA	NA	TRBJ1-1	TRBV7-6	TGTGCCAGCAGCTTAGGGAGTGTGCCGAACACTGAAGCTTTCTTT	CASSLGSVPNTEAFF
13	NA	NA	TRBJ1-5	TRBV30	TGTGCCTGGAGTGATCAATTGGGTCAGCCCCAGCATTTT	CAWSDQLGQPQHF
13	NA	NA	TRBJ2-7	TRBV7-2	TGTGCCAGCAGCCTTTGGCATCGATACGAGCAGTACTTC	CASSLWHRYEQYF
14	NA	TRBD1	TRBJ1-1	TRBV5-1	TGCGCCAGCAGCTGGGGACAGACGAACACTGAAGCTTTCTTT	CASSWGQTNTEAFF
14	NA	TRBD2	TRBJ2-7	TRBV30	TGTGCCTGCCGGGGGGGGCCGAGCTCCTACGAGCAGTACTTC	CACRGGPSSYEQYF
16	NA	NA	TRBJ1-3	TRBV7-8	TGTGCCAGCAGCCGAGACCGGACCTTCTCTGGAAACACCATATATTTT	CASSRDRTFSGNTIYF
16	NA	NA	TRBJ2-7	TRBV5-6	TGTGCCAGCAGCTCATTTTTCGGAGCTAGCCTCGTCGAGCAGTACTTC	CASSSFFGASLVEQYF
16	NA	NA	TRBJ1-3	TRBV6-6	TGTGCCAGCAGTTACCGGGACACCCGCTCTGGAAACACCATATATTTT	CASSYRDTRSGNTIYF
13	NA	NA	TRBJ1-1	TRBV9	TGTGCCAGCAGCGTAGACGTGAACACTGAAGCTTTCTTT	CASSVDVNTEAFF
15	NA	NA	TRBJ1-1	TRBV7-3	TGTGCCAGCAGCTTAATTCCGGGACAGAACACTGAAGCTTTCTTT	CASSLIPGQNTEAFF
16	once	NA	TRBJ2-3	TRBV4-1	TGCGCCAGCAGCCAGCAGACAGGAGATAACACAGATACGCAGTATTTT	CASSQQTGDNTDTQYF
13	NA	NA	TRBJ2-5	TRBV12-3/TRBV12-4	TGTGCCAGCAGTCTTCGGGGCCAAGAGACCCAGTACTTC	CASSLRGQETQYF
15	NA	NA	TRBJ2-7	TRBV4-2	TGTGCCAGCAGCCAAGATCTCGCCGCTCCCTACGAGCAGTACTTC	CASSQDLAAPYEQYF
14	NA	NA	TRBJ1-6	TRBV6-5	TGTGCCAGCAGTCGGAGCTCCTATAATTCACCCCTCCACTTT	CASSRSSYNSPLHF
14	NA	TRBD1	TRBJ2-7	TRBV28	TGTGCCAGCGGGGGTCCGAGGGGGCAAGACGAGCAGTACTTC	CASGGPRGQDEQYF
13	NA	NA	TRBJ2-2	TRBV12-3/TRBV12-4	TGTGCCAGCAGTTTAGGCTTCACCGGGGAGCTGTTTTTT	CASSLGFTGELFF
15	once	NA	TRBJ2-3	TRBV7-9	TGTGCCAGCAGCCCTACCGGGACTAGCACAGATACGCAGTATTTT	CASSPTGTSTDTQYF
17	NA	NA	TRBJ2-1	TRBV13	TGTGCCAGCAGTGGGCTAGAGGGTGGTGGTGGGGCGGATGAGCAGTTCTTC	CASSGLEGGGGADEQFF
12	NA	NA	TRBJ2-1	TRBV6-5	TGTGCCAGCGCCCTAGGGAATAATGAGCAGTTCTTC	CASALGNNEQFF
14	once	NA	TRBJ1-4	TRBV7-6	TGTGCCAGCAGCCCCCGAGGCAGAAATGAAAAACTGTTTTTT	CASSPRGRNEKLFF
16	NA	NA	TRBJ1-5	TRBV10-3	TGTGCCATCAGTGATACTCGCCTACTTAGCAATCAGCCCCAGCATTTT	CAISDTRLLSNQPQHF
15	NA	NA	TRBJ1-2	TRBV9	TGTGCCAGCAGCCCTCACCGCGGGATCCCTTGGGGCTACACCTTC	CASSPHRGIPWGYTF
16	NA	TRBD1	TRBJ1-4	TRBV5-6	TGTGCCAGCAGCTTAACCGGGACAGGGGGCGGTGAAAAACTGTTTTTT	CASSLTGTGGGEKLFF
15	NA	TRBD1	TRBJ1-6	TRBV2	TGTGCCAGCAGTGAAACCAGGACAGGCAATTCACCCCTCCACTTT	CASSETRTGNSPLHF
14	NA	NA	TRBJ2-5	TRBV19	TGTGCCAGTAGTATAGCTCCCATGGCGGAGACCCAGTACTTC	CASSIAPMAETQYF
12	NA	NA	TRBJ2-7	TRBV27	TGTGCCAGCAGTTCGGTAGGGTACGAGCAGTACTTC	CASSSVGYEQYF
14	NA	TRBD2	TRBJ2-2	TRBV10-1	TGCGCCAGCAGTGAGAGCGGGGGCACCGGGGAGCTGTTTTTT	CASSESGGTGELFF